Given below is one T cell receptor beta chain in context. Its antigen is still unknown. The data derive from a study of T cell responses to AZD1222 COVID-19 vaccine. Findings and limits, study-wide: Two doses of AZD1222 preceded a rise in Spike-specific TCR breadth and depth. The sample set comprised mostly white British donors with more females, and clonal diversity was possibly underestimated. Reportedly, nearly half of unique spike TCRs recognized epitopes outside B.1.351/B.1.1.7 mutations. Just a handful of AZD1222 recipients tested seropositive at baseline.

The CDR3 spans 13 residues. Trimming took off 4 bases at V and 2 bases at J, with 10 bases between the two ends. CDR1 is SGHRS and CDR2 is YFSETQ in the germline V gene. Profiled with immunoSEQ multiplex PCR; TCRdb holds only in-frame clones, not every one. Here the sample spans about 83,000 clones, 86% being singletons. Sample: peripheral blood, taken on day 0 of AZD1222 vaccination. The TCR sequence derives from an adult in good health. V gene TRBV5-1 combines with J gene TRBJ2-7; D uncertain. The DNA for the CDR3 is TGCGCCAGCAGCCCAGGCGGCCCCTACGAGCAGTACTTC. Translation: CASSPGGPYEQYF. The complete variable domain, with remaining parts taken from reference TRBV5-1 and TRBJ2-7, reads KAGVTQTPRYLIKTRGQQVTLSCSPISGHRSVSWYQQTPGQGLQFLFEYFSETQRNKGNFPGRFSGRQFSNSRSEMNVSTLELGDSALYLCASSPGGPYEQYFGPGTRLTVT.